The clone carrying this T cell receptor beta chain was recorded a few times. This entry is derived from a study of T-cell memory formation after mild COVID-19. The CDR3 loop spans 11 amino acids. Germline lookup yields CDR1 SQVTM and CDR2 ANQGSEA. V lost 5 bases and J lost 2, with 7 bases in between. MiXCR, run by TCRdb on the 5' RACE reads, gives a single entry per CDR3 protein. The data contain tens of thousands of distinct CDR3 sequences, 25% of them seen just once; the ten biggest clones take up over 40%. This rearrangement joins TRBV29-1 to TRBJ2-7; D not certain. This sequence originates from a man aged 18 to 35 who had mild COVID-19 (a few samples of this study predate the infection). Cell type and time point are not known. What was sequenced was PBMCs or a T cell subset sorted from them (not recorded which). CDR3 nucleotide sequence: TGCAGCGTTCGAGAAACCTACGAGCAGTACTTC. It yields the protein CSVRETYEQYF.